The rows below give T cell receptor beta chains drawn from one sample of a study of blood T cell repertoires in COVID-19. Clones were sequenced by immunoSEQ multiplex PCR, and TCRdb holds only the in-frame ones, with some missing. In the table there are about 160,000 clones, 70% to 90% of which are singletons. Sequences were obtained from peripheral blood. Source of these receptors: a man between 65 and 85 years old with acute or convalescent COVID-19. CDR3s leave out the opening cysteine and the closing phenylalanine or tryptophan. The D gene is left open where the match is weak.

J gene	V gene	D gene	CDR3 protein
TRBJ2-7	TRBV5-1	NA	ASSLLGDYEQY
TRBJ2-7	TRBV2	NA	ASRERRAYEQY
TRBJ2-2	TRBV19	TRBD2	ASRRERGTGELF
TRBJ2-3	TRBV6-2/TRBV6-3	TRBD2	ASSPGTSGAVTDTQY
TRBJ2-3	TRBV29-1	NA	SVSVQGTDTQY
TRBJ2-2	TRBV6-6	TRBD1	ASSSDRATGELF
TRBJ2-2	TRBV7-2	TRBD2	ASSLAGGSNTGELF
TRBJ1-5	TRBV28	NA	ASSFSFNGQPQH
TRBJ1-6	TRBV28	TRBD1	ASSPSGTAGSPLH
TRBJ2-1	TRBV29-1	TRBD2	SVGSLAGRGEQF
TRBJ2-7	TRBV15	TRBD2	ATSGFTGTRRTYEQY
TRBJ2-1	TRBV10-1	TRBD2	ASSDLETSGRAYNEQF
TRBJ2-3	TRBV5-4	TRBD1	ASSRPGTGTDTQY
TRBJ2-7	TRBV3-1/TRBV3-2	NA	ASSQTGGLFSGEQY
TRBJ2-5	TRBV30	NA	AWRVGRGTQETQY
TRBJ2-7	TRBV3-1/TRBV3-2	NA	ASSVSVYEQY
TRBJ2-3	TRBV4-3	NA	ASSRQLGLTDTQY
TRBJ2-1	TRBV21-1	NA	ASSGLAGAHEQF
TRBJ2-2	TRBV7-9	TRBD2	ASSRLAGGVVTGELF
TRBJ2-3	TRBV7-2	NA	ASSPLANTDTQY